Listed below are T cell receptor beta chains from one sample, sequenced in a study of shared clonotypes between healthy human individuals. Method: immunoSEQ multiplex PCR; TCRdb's copy keeps in-frame clones and lacks some. This sample has about 480,000 clones; about four fifths occur once, and the top ten carry roughly 13%. Source material: PBMCs. All receptors come from a woman in her thirties or forties in good health. Some clones in this sample may be carry-over from other donors' samples. CDR3s leave out the opening cysteine and the closing phenylalanine or tryptophan. A D gene is named only where the DNA matches it firmly.

d_call j_call v_call cdr3_aa
TRBD2 TRBJ2-4 TRBV5-4 ASSSGLAGNIQY
- TRBJ2-1 TRBV5-1 ASSLELAGYNEQF
- TRBJ2-1 TRBV19 ASSGRGLSSYNEQF
TRBD2 TRBJ2-1 TRBV28 ASSYAGVSNEQF
- TRBJ2-7 TRBV2 ASSTAFTYEQY
- TRBJ2-2 TRBV27 ASSLFQGVAGELF
- TRBJ2-2 TRBV5-1 ASSLSGTGELF
TRBD2 TRBJ2-1 TRBV7-2 ASSLNLAGVAYNEQF
TRBD1 TRBJ2-7 TRBV9 ASSVGQGVTPTYEQY
TRBD2 TRBJ2-1 TRBV27 ASSLGGGTSGRREQF
- TRBJ2-1 TRBV7-3 ASSLTGNEQF
TRBD2 TRBJ2-3 TRBV19 ASSPGVAGEATDTQY
TRBD2 TRBJ2-4 TRBV5-4 ASSPGTSRGKNIQY
TRBD2 TRBJ2-1 TRBV5-1 ASSLTSGGGYNEQF
- TRBJ2-7 TRBV19 ASSIGWTGNYEQY
- TRBJ2-7 TRBV28 ATRVTGSYEQY
TRBD1 TRBJ2-7 TRBV5-4 ASSLQGWGSEQY
TRBD1 TRBJ2-2 TRBV7-8 ASSRRARQGAVNTGELF
- TRBJ2-7 TRBV19 ASSPGGVEQY
TRBD2 TRBJ2-1 TRBV5-4 ASSLASGSSYNEQF
TRBD2 TRBJ2-3 TRBV27 ASCLAGSSDTQY
TRBD2 TRBJ2-1 TRBV29-1 SVPLAGVYNEQF
TRBD1 TRBJ2-7 TRBV28 ASSTKEGQGLRYEQY
- - TRBV30 AWSQDRYEQY
TRBD2 TRBJ2-3 TRBV11-2 ASSQTSGPRTDTQY
- TRBJ1-1 TRBV6-6 ASSQQGGGNTEAF
TRBD2 TRBJ2-4 TRBV7-2 ASSLTGTNKNIQY
- TRBJ2-7 TRBV30 AWSVGVGSYEQY
- TRBJ2-6 TRBV21-1 ASRGPPGQGGSGANVLT
- TRBJ2-1 TRBV6-1 ASSAITGTPHNEQF
- TRBJ2-7 TRBV11-2 ASSLEPSSYEQY
TRBD2 TRBJ2-7 TRBV4-3 ASSRLAGGSYEQY
- TRBJ1-5 TRBV19 ASSRGQPNSNQPQH
- TRBJ1-1 TRBV11-2 ASSTPANTEAF
- TRBJ1-5 TRBV30 AWSVSGNQPQH
TRBD1 TRBJ1-1 TRBV27 ASTTGGNTEAF
- TRBJ2-1 TRBV6-4 ASSDSLEGGYNEQF
TRBD2 TRBJ2-2 TRBV15 ATSRVGEGQGFTGELF
TRBD2 TRBJ2-3 TRBV4-2 ASSIAGAGSDTQY
- TRBJ2-1 TRBV2 ASRVEGDEQF
- TRBJ2-1 TRBV4-2 ASSQEWGGFYYNEQF
TRBD1 TRBJ2-5 TRBV16 ATTGQPDGTQY
- TRBJ2-5 TRBV19 ASSSGQSFQETQY
- TRBJ2-7 TRBV18 ASSPRQQTYEQY
- TRBJ2-1 TRBV18 ASSPARTELNEQF
- TRBJ2-1 TRBV6-6 ASSYQTVYNEQF
TRBD1 TRBJ1-2 TRBV9 ASSVRDRAYGYT
- TRBJ2-1 TRBV11-1 ASSFPPHINEQF